A single sample gave rise to the 21 T cell receptor beta chains below, sequenced in a study of T cell responses to AZD1222 COVID-19 vaccine. The assay was immunoSEQ multiplex PCR, and TCRdb's table has in-frame clones only and misses some. Of about 140,000 clones listed, about 90% are singletons. The sample was peripheral blood, taken 28 days after the second dose of the MenACWY control vaccine. The receptors here all came from an adult who received the MenACWY meningococcal vaccine as a control.

This clone showed up just a few times. The V call is TRBV19, the J call TRBJ2-7; D could derive from TRBD1 or TRBD2 (6 bases each). Trimming removed 4 bases at V and 0 bases at J, with 13 bases between. The germline gives CDR1 LNHDA, CDR2 SQIVND (reference sequence). The CDR3 totals 15 residues. CDR3 in amino acids: CASSTGGGHSYEQYF. DNA of the CDR3: TGTGCCAGTAGTACCGGAGGGGGGCACTCCTACGAGCAGTACTTC.

The genes are TRBV5-6 and TRBJ1-4, with 8 positions matching TRBD1. The CDR3 is made up of 19 amino acids. Germline CDR1 SGHDT, CDR2 YYEEEE. Losses at the gene ends were 4 bases for V and 8 bases for J; bases not matched to a gene: 22. The DNA of the CDR3 is TGTGCCAGCAGCCTCTCATGGATCCCGGGACAGGAGGAACGGGAAAAACTGTTTTTT. This translates into CASSLSWIPGQEEREKLFF.

This clone was recorded only once. This chain connects TRBV6-6 to TRBJ2-7, with no clear D. V was trimmed by 2 bases and J by 4 bases, leaving 15 bases between them. The CDR3 loop spans 15 amino acids. Germline V gene lookup returns CDR1 MNHNY and CDR2 SVGAGI (reference sequence). The CDR3 loop reads CASSYALGIPYEQYF. CDR3 DNA: TGTGCCAGCAGTTACGCCTTGGGGATCCCTTACGAGCAGTACTTC.

This sequence joins TRBV11-2 and TRBJ2-3; 10 positions agree with TRBD2. The length of the CDR3 is 18 residues. Trimming took 1 base from V and 1 from J; bases not matched to a gene: 8. Germline V gene lookup returns CDR1 SGHAT and CDR2 FQNNGV. The CDR3 loop reads CASSLVRALAGGTDTQYF. CDR3 nucleotide sequence: TGTGCCAGCAGCTTAGTTCGGGCCCTAGCGGGGGGCACAGATACGCAGTATTTT.

V usage is TRBV4-3 and J usage is TRBJ1-5; unclear D gene. The CDR3 is 15 residues long. Germline CDR1 reads LGHNA; CDR2 reads YSLEER. Trimming removed 0 bases from V and 1 base from J, with 7 bases in between. The DNA for the CDR3 is TGCGCCAGCAGCCAAGATTTACCAAGCAATCAGCCCCAGCATTTT. This gives the protein CASSQDLPSNQPQHF.

In its sample, this clone was seen once. The chain combines TRBV6-5 with TRBJ1-6; D remains ambiguous. Germline V CDR1 and CDR2: MNHEY, SVGAGI. V lost 6 bases, J lost 0 bases, and 6 bases lay in between. The CDR3 length is 14 residues. CDR3 region: CASRDLSYNSPLHF. Here the CDR3 DNA reads TGTGCCAGCAGGGACCTCTCCTATAATTCACCCCTCCACTTT.

This clone came up a few times. This chain joins TRBV11-3 and TRBJ2-3; 11 nucleotides line up with TRBD1. The CDR3 is 15 amino acids. Germline V gene sequence: CDR1 SGHNT, CDR2 YENEEA. V lost 5 bases to trimming and J lost 3 bases; unmatched junction nucleotides: 4. The CDR3 sequence: CASSLGQGETDTQYF. DNA for the CDR3: TGTGCCAGCAGCCTGGGACAGGGGGAGACAGATACGCAGTATTTT.

This chain joins TRBV30 and TRBJ1-6; possibly TRBD1 for D (5 bases). This CDR3 has 17 residues. Deletions cut 0 bases from V and 2 bases from J, with 14 bases between. Germline loops: CDR1 GTSNPN, CDR2 SVGIG (reference sequence). This CDR3 reads CAWSVLLGTAYNSPLHF. CDR3 nucleotide sequence: TGTGCCTGGAGTGTACTTTTAGGGACGGCCTATAATTCACCCCTCCACTTT. Full variable domain (outside the CDR3, taken from reference TRBV30 and TRBJ1-6): SQTIHQWPATLVQPVGSPLSLECTVEGTSNPNLYWYRQAAGRGLQLLFYSVGIGQISSEVPQNLSASRPQDRQFILSSKKLLLSDSGFYLCAWSVLLGTAYNSPLHFGNGTRLTVT.

The chain joins TRBV20-1 to TRBJ2-7, with D unresolved. Trimming took 3 bases from V and 6 from J, leaving 12 bases between them. From germline, CDR1 is DFQATT and CDR2 SNEGSKA (reference sequence). This CDR3 contains 12 residues. Here the CDR3 DNA reads TGCAGTGCTAGTGGTTTACGGGTCGAGCAGTACTTC. It specifies CSASGLRVEQYF.

This clone was counted once. The CDR3 DNA sequence: TGTGCCAGCAGCATACAGGGGGCGCTTACAGATACGCAGTATTTT. It encodes CASSIQGALTDTQYF. This sequence joins TRBV3-1 (or the pseudogene TRBV3-2) and TRBJ2-3, with 9 positions matching TRBD1. The trim removed 5 bases at V and 3 bases at J, leaving 6 bases unmatched. The CDR3 is 15 amino acids. Germline V gene lookup returns CDR1 LGHDT and CDR2 YNNKEL (reference sequence).

The rearrangement uses TRBV27 and TRBJ2-4, with TRBD1 matching over 8 bases. This CDR3 has 13 residues. J gave up 2 bases and V 8 bases, and 2 bases lay outside the gene matches. CDR1 is MNHEY, CDR2 SMNVEV, per germline (reference sequence). The CDR3: CASGQGTKNIQYF. The DNA of the CDR3 is TGTGCCAGCGGACAGGGAACCAAAAACATTCAGTACTTC.

The chain uses TRBV7-9 and TRBJ2-7; D perhaps matches TRBD1 (6 bases). Trimming left V 5 bases short and J 1 base short, with 21 bases between. Germline-derived CDR1 and CDR2 are SEHNR and FQNEAQ (reference sequence). The CDR3 is made up of 17 amino acids. CDR3: CASSPLLIQGNSYEQYF. DNA for the CDR3: TGTGCCAGCAGCCCCCTCCTTATACAGGGAAATTCCTACGAGCAGTACTTC.

This chain joins TRBV28 and TRBJ1-4, with unresolved D. Trimming removed 2 bases at V and 3 bases at J, with 7 bases between. This CDR3 has 14 amino acids. Looked up from germline, CDR1 is MDHEN and CDR2 is SYDVKM. CDR3 bases: TGTGCCAGCAGTTTACCCGGGCCTAATGAAAAACTGTTTTTT. Translation gives CASSLPGPNEKLFF.

The chain recombines TRBV5-8 with TRBJ1-3; no definite D call. V was pared by 4 bases and J by 2 bases, with 13 bases between. This CDR3 comprises 15 residues. In germline, CDR1 is SGHTS, CDR2 YDEGEE. The CDR3 DNA reads as TGTGCCAGCAGCGCTTCGGCTGTGACTGGAAACACCATATATTTT. Protein: CASSASAVTGNTIYF.

V gene TRBV4-1 combines with J gene TRBJ1-4; 7 bases map to TRBD1. The germline gives CDR1 MGHRA, CDR2 YSYEKL. CDR3 length equals 15 residues. V lost 1 base, J lost 7 bases, and 6 bases stayed unmatched. The CDR3 is CASSQGSRGGEKLFF. The CDR3 DNA reads as TGCGCCAGCAGCCAAGGTTCCAGGGGGGGTGAAAAACTGTTTTTT.

The chain couples TRBV5-5 to TRBJ2-5; D is possibly TRBD1 or TRBD2 (6 bases each). V was cut by 1 base and J by 5 bases, with 15 bases left in between. This CDR3 contains 15 residues. CDR1 and CDR2 (germline): SGHKS, YYEKEE (reference sequence). CDR3 nucleotide sequence: TGTGCCAGCAGCTTGACCGCAGGGGCGGGGGAGACCCAGTACTTC. It specifies CASSLTAGAGETQYF.

The chain couples TRBV6-6 to TRBJ1-5, with 7 bases matching TRBD1. The CDR3 runs to 16 residues. Germline CDR1 reads MNHNY; CDR2 reads SVGAGI (reference sequence). J was trimmed by 1 base and V by 6 bases; bases with no gene match: 9. CDR3 region: CASRISTGQSNQPQHF. The CDR3 DNA sequence: TGTGCCAGCAGGATTTCGACAGGGCAAAGCAATCAGCCCCAGCATTTT.

The chain joins TRBV28 to TRBJ2-2; TRBD1 aligns across 7 bases. J was trimmed by 1 base and V by 10 bases; bases with no gene match: 6. The germline gives CDR1 MDHEN, CDR2 SYDVKM. This CDR3 is 14 amino acids long. The CDR3 protein is CATNRGQNTGELFF. DNA of the CDR3: TGTGCCACAAACAGGGGACAGAACACCGGGGAGCTGTTTTTT.

This clone was detected once. The V gene is TRBV6-5, the J gene TRBJ1-4, with 8 bases identical to TRBD1. Looked up from germline, CDR1 is MNHEY and CDR2 is SVGAGI. The CDR3 runs to 14 residues. The CDR3 nucleotides read TGTTCGACAGGGGTGGGTGCAACTAATGAAAAACTGTTTTTT. Translating gives CSTGVGATNEKLFF.

The chain employs TRBV18 and TRBJ2-1; weak D call: TRBD1 (6 bases). The CDR3 sequence is 15 residues long. Trimming took off 4 bases at V and 2 bases at J, with 12 bases between the two ends. CDR1 and CDR2 (germline): KGHSH, LQKENI. The CDR3 sequence is CASSLRDIPYNEQFF. The CDR3 DNA follows: TGTGCCAGCTCACTCCGGGACATCCCCTACAATGAGCAGTTCTTC.

This clone is a singleton in its sample. The chain links TRBV28 to TRBJ1-1, with D perhaps matching TRBD1 (5 bases). In germline, CDR1 is MDHEN, CDR2 SYDVKM. V gave up 6 bases and J gave up 7 bases, with 18 bases separating them. The CDR3 loop spans 14 amino acids. CDR3 loop: CASRPDSGGREAFF. DNA of the CDR3: TGTGCCAGCAGGCCCGACAGCGGGGGACGTGAAGCTTTCTTT. Complete variable domain (other parts from reference TRBV28 and TRBJ1-1): DVKVTQSSRYLVKRTGEKVFLECVQDMDHENMFWYRQDPGLGLRLIYFSYDVKMKEKGDIPEGYSVSREKKERFSLILESASTNQTSMYLCASRPDSGGREAFFGQGTRLTVV.